The clone carrying this T cell receptor beta chain was found a few times. Its matching antigen is unknown. Germline V CDR1 and CDR2: KGHSH, LQKENI. Deletions cut 3 bases from V and 1 base from J, with 3 bases between. The CDR3 loop spans 12 amino acids. This entry belongs to a study of beta chain features in type 1 diabetes. For the study at large: No patient-donor differences in age, gender, total cells or subset yield. Summed over all samples, the examined sorted cells came to 90 million to 120 million.

Expressed TCRB transcripts were sequenced, since all the RNA that had been isolated was reverse transcribed. Here immunoSEQ multiplex PCR was the method, and the copy in TCRdb shows in-frame clones only, minus some. This sample has about 240,000 clones, with roughly 14% found just once. Findings of the study overall: Within each of all four CD4+ subsets, Type 1 diabetes patients had TCRB CDR3s that were moderately but significantly shorter. A pattern of fewer insertions and more deletions at VDJ junctions was seen in type 1 diabetes patients. Within the patient group, naive, central memory and Treg TCRB repertoires appeared more similar to each other than within healthy donors.

This chain connects TRBV18 to TRBJ1-1; D is unclear. The TCR was taken from a man under 40 with type 1 diabetes. The sequencing input was naive CD4+ T cells from blood. Here the CDR3 reads CASSPQNTEAFF. In nucleotides, the CDR3 is TGTGCCAGCTCACCCCAGAACACTGAAGCTTTCTTT.